Listed below are T cell receptor beta chains from one sample, sequenced in a study of shared clonotypes between healthy human individuals. Repertoires were generated with immunoSEQ multiplex PCR, while TCRdb's copy carries only in-frame clones and drops some. The table records over 2 million clones, approximately 95% of them present only once. The sequencing sample was made of naive CD4+ T cells sorted from blood. These receptors originate from a man younger than 35 in good health. The CDR3 runs from the conserved cysteine through the conserved F or W. Each record gives: D gene, clone size, J gene, V gene, CDR3 protein. A D gene is named only where the DNA matches it firmly. Rows give clone size only sometimes, using once, few, many, or a class for an expanded clone.

TRBD1	-	TRBJ2-7	TRBV6-5	CASSYRGTGDTYEQYF
TRBD2	-	TRBJ2-3	TRBV5-1	CASSNDSGRKTDTQYF
-	-	TRBJ2-7	TRBV5-1	CASSLYGSYEQYF
-	once	TRBJ2-7	TRBV6-1	CASSAPDKKYEQYF
TRBD2	-	TRBJ2-1	TRBV2	CASSEPSGVGQFF
TRBD2	-	TRBJ2-5	TRBV7-2	CASSPKVGGTETQYF
TRBD1	-	TRBJ2-1	TRBV19	CASKRDRNWNEQFF
-	-	TRBJ2-2	TRBV10-3	CAIRLSGVNGELFF
-	-	TRBJ2-1	TRBV7-9	CASSLGRGNNEQFF
TRBD2	-	TRBJ2-5	TRBV30	CAWNPSGGTKRGTQYF
-	-	TRBJ2-1	TRBV5-4	CASSSQFRNEQFF
-	-	TRBJ2-5	TRBV18	CASLPGLQETQYF
TRBD1	-	TRBJ2-3	TRBV15	CATKFRGSGTDTQYF
-	-	TRBJ2-7	TRBV6-5	CASSPDRVRKYF
-	-	TRBJ1-4	TRBV7-9	CASSLTQGGEKLFF